This entry lists 27 T cell receptor beta chains sequenced from one sample in a study of Graves' ophthalmopathy and Graves' hyperthyroidism. RNA transcripts provided the template for amplifying TCR beta CDR3 regions. First-round RT-PCR employed HTBI primers, with a second-round multiplex PCR after it. TCRdb fed the multiplex PCR reads into MiXCR, producing one record per CDR3 protein. The sample lists about 740,000 distinct CDR3 sequences; roughly 40% were seen once. Sequences were obtained from peripheral blood. These receptors all come from an adult man with Graves' ophthalmopathy.

The gene calls are TRBV24-1 and TRBJ2-5, with 10 bases identical to TRBD1. The DNA matches TRBJ2-1 better at its end, which makes the J call doubtful. The CDR3 runs 14 residues. CDR1 is KGHDR and CDR2 is SFDVKD in the germline V gene. The CDR3 spells CATRRTGGSNEQFF. In nucleotides, the CDR3 is TGTGCCACCAGAAGGACAGGGGGGAGCAATGAGCAGTTCTTC.

DNA of the CDR3: TGTGCCAGATCGACTGGGGAGAATCAGCCCCAGCATTTT. It specifies CARSTGENQPQHF. This chain connects TRBV24-1 to TRBJ1-5, with D unresolved. Germline-derived CDR1 and CDR2 are KGHDR and SFDVKD. V was trimmed by 11 bases and J by 4 bases, leaving 14 bases between them. The CDR3 is made up of 13 amino acids.

For this clonotype: One end of the junction fails to match germline, which may point to a read error. The CDR3 loop reads CASSLVSGGGYIF. The CDR3 DNA is TGTGCCAGCAGCTTAGTATCCGGTGGGGGCTACATCTTC. This chain uses TRBV7-2 with TRBJ1-2; D may be TRBD1 (6 bases). The CDR3 spans 13 residues. Germline-derived CDR1 and CDR2 are SGHTA and FQGNSA. Filled out from reference TRBV7-2 and TRBJ1-2, the complete variable domain reads GAGVSQSPSNKVTEKGKDVELRCDPISGHTALYWYRQSLGQGLEFLIYFQGNSAPDKSGLPSDRFSAERTGGSVSTLTIQRTQQEDSAVYLCASSLVSGGGYIFGSGTRLTVV.

There are many counts of this clonotype. The chain has TRBV5-6 and TRBJ2-6; a weak D match, TRBD1 (5 bases). V dropped 10 bases and J dropped 1 base, with 15 bases sitting between them. The CDR3 consists of 15 residues. CDR1 and CDR2 (germline): SGHDT, YYEEEE. CDR3 residues: CAGFDRTSGANVLTF. The CDR3 DNA reads TGTGCCGGATTCGACCGGACATCTGGGGCCAACGTCCTGACTTTC. Based on the CDR3 plus reference TRBV5-6 and TRBJ2-6, the full variable domain is DAGVTQSPTHLIKTRGQQVTLRCSPKSGHDTVSWYQQALGQGPQFIFQYYEEEERQRGNFPDRFSGHQFPNYSSELNVNALLLGDSALYLCAGFDRTSGANVLTFGAGSRLTVL.

The chain uses TRBV2 and TRBJ1-6; D remains ambiguous. Trimming pared 6 bases from V and 9 bases from J, leaving 12 bases between. Germline V gives CDR1 SNHLY, CDR2 FYNNEI. CDR3 length: 13 residues. This CDR3 is CASSGVPRSPLHF. CDR3 nucleotides: TGTGCCAGCAGCGGGGTTCCGCGTTCACCCCTCCACTTT.

This chain links TRBV25-1 with TRBJ1-2, with 8 bases fitting TRBD1. J was trimmed by 3 bases and V by 3 bases; bases with no gene match: 3. The CDR3 runs 14 residues. Germline V gives CDR1 MGHDK, CDR2 SYGVNS. CDR3 nucleotides: TGTGCCAGCAGTGATCCGGGACAGGACTATGGCTACACCTTC. This codes for CASSDPGQDYGYTF.

In this sample, this clonotype turned up many times. The genes are TRBV29-1 and TRBJ2-2; D not certain. The CDR3 is 15 residues long. The V and J ends lost 4 bases and 0 bases respectively, with 12 bases between them. Per the germline V gene, CDR1 is SQVTM and CDR2 is ANQGSEA. The CDR3 loop is CSVVSPDANTGELFF. The CDR3, as DNA: TGCAGCGTTGTATCGCCGGATGCGAACACCGGGGAGCTGTTTTTT.

The chain joins TRBV25-1 to TRBJ2-2; TRBD1 matches at 7 bases. Trimming removed 6 bases from V and 5 bases from J; junction bases left unmatched: 15. This CDR3 region has 17 residues. From germline, CDR1 is MGHDK and CDR2 SYGVNS. CDR3 DNA sequence: TGTGCCAGCAGCGCGAATTCCGGGACAGAGAGGACCGGGGAGCTGTTTTTT. Protein: CASSANSGTERTGELFF.

The chain links TRBV10-3 to TRBJ1-3; D is ambiguous. Looked up from germline, CDR1 is ENHRY and CDR2 is SYGVKD. The CDR3 has 12 amino acids. CDR3: CPPRSSGNTIYF. The CDR3 coding sequence is TGTCCCCCCCGATCCTCTGGAAACACCATATATTTT.

V is TRBV27 and J is TRBJ2-6; D gene uncertain. The CDR3 is made up of 12 amino acids. Germline V CDR1 and CDR2: MNHEY, SMNVEV (reference sequence). V lost 10 bases and J lost 1, with 5 bases in between. CDR3 loop: CATVSGANVLTF. The CDR3 DNA reads TGTGCCACCGTGTCTGGGGCCAACGTCCTGACTTTC.

This clonotype has a count of ten or more. The J gene is TRBJ2-6, the V gene TRBV7-9, with TRBD1 identical over 7 bases. Germline V lookup: CDR1 SEHNR, CDR2 FQNEAQ (reference sequence). This CDR3 region has 14 residues. V was clipped by 5 bases and J by 4 bases; unmatched bases: 2. Here the CDR3 DNA reads TGTGCCAGCAGCACCAGGGGGGGGGCCAACGTCCTGACTTTC. Translating it yields CASSTRGGANVLTF.

This clonotype came up many times. V usage is TRBV20-1 and J usage is TRBJ1-5, with D maybe TRBD1 (6 bases). CDR1 and CDR2 from the germline V gene are DFQATT and SNEGSKA (reference sequence). The V end was cut by 7 bases, the J end by 3 bases, with 19 bases between. The CDR3 is made up of 15 amino acids. CDR3 loop: CSVASGTLINQPQHF. Here the CDR3 DNA reads TGCAGTGTCGCATCCGGGACACTAATCAATCAGCCCCAGCATTTT.

This clonotype was seen at least ten times. V is TRBV9 and J is TRBJ1-6; TRBD1 matches at 7 bases. The CDR3 is 14 residues long. V shed 4 bases and J 10 bases; nucleotides not matched to a gene: 8. Germline V gene lookup returns CDR1 SGDLS and CDR2 YYNGEE. CDR3 DNA sequence: TGTGCCAGCAGCCCCCGACAGGGAGGGTCACCCCTCCACTTT. Its translation: CASSPRQGGSPLHF.

The rearrangement uses TRBV2 and TRBJ1-2, with D possibly being TRBD1 (6 bases). In germline, CDR1 is SNHLY, CDR2 FYNNEI. The CDR3 runs 13 residues. The ends were cut back, 7 bases at V and 4 bases at J, with 13 bases in the middle. This CDR3 is CASTGAHSYGYTF. The CDR3 bases are TGTGCCAGCACAGGGGCGCATAGCTATGGCTACACCTTC.

The chain has TRBV19 and TRBJ2-5, with 7 nucleotides matching TRBD1. With 5 bases clipped from V and 10 bases from J, the junction kept 16 bases outside the gene matches. Germline loops: CDR1 LNHDA, CDR2 SQIVND (reference sequence). CDR3 length: 15 amino acids. The CDR3 is CASSSRDSHQEGQYF. CDR3 nucleotides: TGTGCCAGTAGTTCCCGGGACAGTCACCAAGAGGGCCAGTACTTC.

This chain connects TRBV2 to TRBJ2-2; a possible D gene is TRBD2 (5 bases). Germline assignment: CDR1 SNHLY and CDR2 FYNNEI. The CDR3 consists of 15 residues. Trimming cost V 7 bases and J 8 bases, with 20 bases left between them. Here the CDR3 reads CASKVIGGPAGELFF. The DNA for the CDR3 is TGTGCCAGCAAAGTGATTGGAGGTCCTGCTGGGGAGCTGTTTTTT.

This rearrangement joins TRBV5-4 to TRBJ1-4; possibly TRBD1 for D (5 bases). The CDR3 sequence is 14 residues long. Trimming left V 2 bases short and J 8 bases short, with 13 bases between. Germline V lookup: CDR1 SGHNT, CDR2 YYREEE (reference sequence). CDR3 nucleotides: TGTGCCAGCAGCTTAGCAGGGTCCGTGGAAAAACTGTTTTTT. Translated, it gives CASSLAGSVEKLFF.

CDR3 coding DNA: TGCAGTGCTAGAGACGCGTCCCCACGAAAAGGCTACACCTTC. The encoded protein is CSARDASPRKGYTF. The chain has TRBV20-1 and TRBJ1-2; D unclear. V was cut by 0 bases and J by 8 bases, with 16 bases left in between. The CDR3 contains 14 residues. Germline assignment: CDR1 DFQATT and CDR2 SNEGSKA (reference sequence).

The chain is built from TRBV4-3 and TRBJ2-2; D gene unclear. In germline, CDR1 is LGHNA, CDR2 YSLEER. Trimming left V 1 base short and J 4 bases short, with 7 bases between. The CDR3 contains 14 residues. CDR3 residues: CASSQGRATGELFF. CDR3 sequence (DNA): TGCGCCAGCAGCCAAGGAAGGGCCACCGGGGAGCTGTTTTTT.

This chain joins TRBV5-1 and TRBJ1-3; TRBD1 matches at 10 bases. The CDR3 is made up of 18 amino acids. After removal of 4 bases from V and 2 bases from J, the junction contained 12 bases not matched to a gene. Germline V gene lookup returns CDR1 SGHRS and CDR2 YFSETQ. CDR3 nucleotides: TGCGCCAGCAGCCCAACTTCGGGACAGGGGACAACTGGAAACACCATATATTTT. It translates to CASSPTSGQGTTGNTIYF. The complete variable domain, with remaining parts taken from reference TRBV5-1 and TRBJ1-3, reads KAGVTQTPRYLIKTRGQQVTLSCSPISGHRSVSWYQQTPGQGLQFLFEYFSETQRNKGNFPGRFSGRQFSNSRSEMNVSTLELGDSALYLCASSPTSGQGTTGNTIYFGEGSWLTVV.

The gene calls are TRBV14 and TRBJ2-2, with D maybe TRBD2 (5 bases). Per the germline V gene, CDR1 is SGHDN and CDR2 is FVKESK. The CDR3 spans 14 residues. With 4 bases removed from V and 5 bases from J, the gap between germline ends came to 11 bases. The CDR3 region is CASSRGRGTGELFF. The DNA of the CDR3 is TGTGCCAGCAGCCGAGGGAGAGGGACCGGGGAGCTGTTTTTT.

This clonotype showed up just once. This chain uses TRBV25-1 with TRBJ2-7; D may be TRBD2 (6 bases). V shed 3 bases and J shed 6 bases, with 21 bases lying between them. Germline V gene sequence: CDR1 MGHDK, CDR2 SYGVNS. The CDR3 covers 16 residues. The CDR3 sequence: CASSDSAGGVVAEQYF. As DNA, the CDR3 is TGTGCCAGCAGTGATAGTGCCGGGGGTGTAGTAGCCGAGCAGTACTTC.

The V gene is TRBV20-1, the J gene TRBJ1-1; no clear D gene. The germline V gene encodes CDR1 DFQATT and CDR2 SNEGSKA (reference sequence). The germline V and J ends were trimmed by 2 bases and 9 bases, with 22 bases remaining between them. This CDR3 has 15 amino acids. The CDR3, as DNA: TGCAGTGCTAGAACCGGGCTGCGAATGAACAGTAAAGCTTTCTTT. It codes for CSARTGLRMNSKAFF.

J is TRBJ2-7 and V is TRBV20-1; no clear D gene. V lost 6 bases and J lost 3, with 9 bases in between. This CDR3 comprises 11 residues. Per the germline V gene, CDR1 is DFQATT and CDR2 is SNEGSKA (reference sequence). CDR3 coding DNA: TGCAGTGCAGCAATAAACTACGAGCAGTACTTC. Translation: CSAAINYEQYF.

This clonotype was seen repeatedly, ten times or more. V gene TRBV29-1 combines with J gene TRBJ1-1; TRBD1 aligns across 7 bases. V lost 1 base, J lost 1 base, and 9 bases stayed unmatched. CDR3 size: 16 residues. The V gene's germline CDR1 is SQVTM and CDR2 ANQGSEA. CDR3 nucleotides: TGCAGCGTTGAAGTCCTAGACAGGGCGACGAACACTGAAGCTTTCTTT. Translation: CSVEVLDRATNTEAFF. Drawing the rest from reference TRBV29-1 and TRBJ1-1, the complete variable domain is SAVISQKPSRDICQRGTSLTIQCQVDSQVTMMFWYRQQPGQSLTLIATANQGSEATYESGFVIDKFPISRPNLTFSTLTVSNMSPEDSSIYLCSVEVLDRATNTEAFFGQGTRLTVV.

The chain uses TRBV20-1 and TRBJ1-4, with 10 bases fitting TRBD1. Germline assignment: CDR1 DFQATT and CDR2 SNEGSKA (reference sequence). After removal of 3 bases from V and 6 bases from J, the junction contained 4 bases not matched to a gene. CDR3 length: 14 residues. CDR3 amino acids: CSASGGTGDEKLFF. CDR3 bases: TGCAGTGCTAGTGGAGGGACAGGGGATGAAAAACTGTTTTTT.

The sample holds a few counts of this clonotype. The V call is TRBV5-1, the J call TRBJ2-2; 11 bases map to TRBD2. The germline CDR1 and CDR2 sequences are SGHRS and YFSETQ. J was trimmed by 5 bases and V by 1 base; bases with no gene match: 4. The CDR3 contains 16 residues. DNA of the CDR3: TGCGCCAGCAGCTTGCCTAGGACTAGCGGGACCGGGGAGCTGTTTTTT. Translating it yields CASSLPRTSGTGELFF.